These 6 T cell receptor beta chains were all obtained from the same sample, sequenced in a study of CXCR3-negative and CXCR3-positive naive CD8 T cells. UMI-labeled 5' RACE TRB cDNA libraries were prepared from the cells. One entry per CDR3 protein, without DNA, is what TCRdb gives after re-calling the 5' RACE reads. The sample data list 50,000 to 65,000 distinct CDR3 sequences. The sequenced sample was naive CXCR3- CD8+ T cells from blood. Documented subset: CD45RO-CCR7+CD27+CD95- naive CD8+ T cells lacking CXCR3 (TNR3-). Receptor source: a human donor in good health. Some clones in this sample may be carry-over from other donors' samples.

This chain links TRBV9 with TRBJ2-7; TCRdb selects TRBD1, and the lack of DNA leaves this call unchecked. The CDR3 loop spans 14 amino acids. Per germline, CDR1 SGDLS and CDR2 YYNGEE. CDR3 in amino acids: CASSVGTDSYEQYF.

The chain links TRBV20-1 to TRBJ2-7; the D call from TCRdb, TRBD1, cannot be confirmed without DNA. The CDR3 is 17 residues long. The germline gives CDR1 DFQATT, CDR2 SNEGSKA (reference sequence). CDR3 sequence: CSARDGLGGRRIGEQYF.

CDR3 residues: CASSSGLAGGWETQYF. J is TRBJ2-5 and V is TRBV11-2; the D call of TRBD2 rests on TCRdb alone, since no DNA is present to check it. Per germline, CDR1 SGHAT and CDR2 FQNNGV. The CDR3 runs to 16 residues.

The chain uses TRBV15 and TRBJ1-1; without DNA, the TCRdb call of TRBD1 cannot be checked. Germline values: CDR1 LNHNV, CDR2 YYDKDF (reference sequence). The CDR3 has 14 residues. The CDR3 here is CATSRGGTGAEAFF.

The chain recombines TRBV29-1 with TRBJ1-1. Per germline, CDR1 SQVTM and CDR2 ANQGSEA. The CDR3 has 13 residues. The CDR3 is CSVEAGLNTEAFF.

The rearrangement joins TRBV11-2 to TRBJ1-2; TCRdb selects TRBD1, and the lack of DNA leaves this call unchecked. CDR3 length: 12 amino acids. Germline V lookup: CDR1 SGHAT, CDR2 FQNNGV. CDR3 in amino acids: CASTNAGDGYTF.